These 14 T cell receptor beta chains originate from one sample sequenced in a study of T cells in Graves' hyperthyroidism and ophthalmopathy. The CDR3 regions of TCR beta were amplified from RNA transcripts. During a first-round RT-PCR of the TCR CDR3, the HTBI primer set was used. TCRdb re-called the multiplex PCR reads through MiXCR, storing one row per CDR3 protein. The table has hundreds of thousands of distinct CDR3 sequences, approximately 13% seen once; the top ten hold around 5.4%. Material: blood. The receptor source for this set is a woman in her twenties or thirties with Graves' hyperthyroidism that later progressed to Graves' ophthalmopathy.

Concerning this clonotype itself: This may arise from a read error, as a much more abundant clone is one base away. The rearrangement joins TRBV28 to TRBJ1-3; maybe TRBD1 (6 bases). V lost 5 bases to trimming and J lost 13 bases, with 12 bases between them. This CDR3 region has 11 residues. Per the germline V gene, CDR1 is MDHEN and CDR2 is SYDVKM. CDR3 amino acids: CASSQGHGIYF. Written as DNA, the CDR3 is TGTGCCAGCAGTCAGGGACACGGAATATATTTT.

This clonotype appeared a few times. The gene calls are TRBV18 and TRBJ1-5; D call uncertain. Germline CDR1 is KGHSH and CDR2 is LQKENI. The CDR3 loop spans 13 amino acids. The ends were cut back, 3 bases at V and 3 bases at J, with 6 bases in the middle. CDR3 nucleotides: TGTGCCAGCTCACCCGAGACCAATCAGCCCCAGCATTTT. Its protein is CASSPETNQPQHF.

The chain links TRBV3-1 to TRBJ2-7; TRBD2 agrees at 13 bases. This CDR3 is 16 amino acids long. Losses at the gene ends were 6 bases for V and 3 bases for J; bases not matched to a gene: 8. CDR1 and CDR2 (germline): LGHDT, YNNKEL (reference sequence). For the CDR3, the DNA is TGTGCCAGCAGTGGGACTAGCGGGACGTCCTTCTACGAGCAGTACTTC. It yields the protein CASSGTSGTSFYEQYF.

This rearrangement joins TRBV7-8 to TRBJ2-7, with D uncertain. Germline CDR1 and CDR2: SGHVS and FQNEAQ. Trimming removed 3 bases from V and 7 bases from J, with 16 bases in between. CDR3 length equals 14 residues. Here the CDR3 DNA reads TGTGCCAGCAGCTTGGAACAGCCTCCGCGGGAGCAGTACTTC. It specifies CASSLEQPPREQYF.

Regarding this clonotype: A clone one base away is much larger, so this may be a read error. The chain employs TRBV13 and TRBJ1-1, with D perhaps TRBD1 (6 bases). V gave up 5 bases and J gave up 2 bases, with 18 bases separating them. Per the germline V gene, CDR1 is PRHDT and CDR2 is FYEKMQ (reference sequence). The CDR3 extends over 16 amino acids. The CDR3 nucleotides are TGTGCCAGCAGCGGTAGTGGCGGGGGCAGAAACACTGAAGCTTTCTTT. Amino acid sequence: CASSGSGGGRNTEAFF.

This clonotype was observed a few times. A much bigger clone sits one base away, suggesting this may be a read error. This sequence joins TRBV12-3 or TRBV12-4 and TRBJ2-7, with a weak D call TRBD1 (6 bases). CDR3 size: 15 residues. The V gene lost 5 bases and the J gene lost 5 bases, with 19 bases spanning the gap. The CDR3, as DNA: TGTGCCAGCAGTGAACAGGGAGTCTCCCCCCACGAGCAGTACTTC. It is translated as CASSEQGVSPHEQYF.

CDR3 bases: TGTGCCAGCGGGCAGGTACTAGCGGGTTACAATGAGCAGTTCTTC. It specifies CASGQVLAGYNEQFF. The chain recombines TRBV19 with TRBJ2-1; 9 bases are a match to TRBD2. The germline V gene encodes CDR1 LNHDA and CDR2 SQIVND (reference sequence). V lost 9 bases, J lost 4 bases, and 10 bases stayed unmatched. The CDR3 contains 15 residues.

The sample holds many counts of this clonotype. The chain uses TRBV19 and TRBJ1-1, with D possibly TRBD1 on 6 matching bases. Trimming left V 2 bases short and J 6 bases short, with 13 bases between. CDR3 length equals 14 residues. Per the germline V gene, CDR1 is LNHDA and CDR2 is SQIVND (reference sequence). The DNA for the CDR3 is TGTGCCAGTAGTATAAGCAGGGGTATGGCTGAAGCTTTCTTT. Protein sequence: CASSISRGMAEAFF. The full variable domain, with the rest looked up from reference TRBV19 and TRBJ1-1, is DGGITQSPKYLFRKEGQNVTLSCEQNLNHDAMYWYRQDPGQGLRLIYYSQIVNDFQKGDIAEGYSVSREKKESFPLTVTSAQKNPTAFYLCASSISRGMAEAFFGQGTRLTVV.

This clonotype has at least ten counts. The chain employs TRBV14 and TRBJ1-1, with D uncertain. V lost 7 bases to trimming and J lost 0 bases, with 15 bases between them. CDR3 size: 15 residues. The V gene's germline CDR1 is SGHDN and CDR2 FVKESK. The CDR3, as DNA: TGTGCCAGCATCCGGGTTGTCCGTCTGAACACTGAAGCTTTCTTT. Protein sequence: CASIRVVRLNTEAFF.

This clonotype was counted at least ten times. The chain links TRBV4-2 to TRBJ1-5; D is ambiguous. CDR3 length equals 14 residues. Germline V lookup: CDR1 LGHNA, CDR2 YNFKEQ. V was clipped by 1 base and J by 2 bases, with 6 bases between them. CDR3 amino acids: CASSQARGNQPQHF. For the CDR3, the DNA is TGTGCCAGCAGCCAAGCTCGTGGCAATCAGCCCCAGCATTTT.

V usage is TRBV7-2 and J usage is TRBJ2-3; 12 bases line up with TRBD2. V gave up 3 bases and J gave up 5 bases; unmatched junction bases: 12. The CDR3 extends over 18 amino acids. The germline gives CDR1 SGHTA, CDR2 FQGNSA. CDR3 sequence reads: CASSLGELMGLAGDTQYF. The CDR3 DNA follows: TGTGCCAGCAGCTTGGGGGAGCTTATGGGACTAGCGGGAGATACGCAGTATTTT.

Many counts were recorded for this clonotype. The chain joins TRBV15 to TRBJ2-5; a weak D match, TRBD1 (6 bases). The V gene lost 8 bases and the J gene lost 4 bases, with 17 bases spanning the gap. There are 14 residues in the CDR3. Germline V gene lookup returns CDR1 LNHNV and CDR2 YYDKDF (reference sequence). The CDR3: CATQLLQGAETQYF. In DNA, the CDR3 is TGTGCCACCCAGTTATTACAGGGCGCAGAGACCCAGTACTTC.

This clonotype showed up just a few times. The J gene is TRBJ1-4, the V gene TRBV28, with D perhaps TRBD1 (6 bases). In germline, CDR1 is MDHEN, CDR2 SYDVKM. This CDR3 region has 14 residues. The germline V and J ends were trimmed by 10 bases and 1 base, with 13 bases remaining between them. The CDR3 bases are TGTGCCACTGAAAGAGGGGGAACTAATGAAAAACTGTTTTTT. This sequence encodes CATERGGTNEKLFF.

This clonotype was observed many times. The chain has TRBV18 and TRBJ2-3, with TRBD1 identical over 10 bases. The trim removed 0 bases at V and 2 bases at J, leaving 2 bases unmatched. The CDR3 runs 16 residues. Germline V gene lookup returns CDR1 KGHSH and CDR2 LQKENI. As DNA, the CDR3 is TGTGCCAGCTCACCACCGGGACAGGGGAACACAGATACGCAGTATTTT. It encodes CASSPPGQGNTDTQYF.